The T cell receptor beta chain described here comes from a study of spatial heterogeneity in lung cancer (dated by TCRdb to 2018 to 2020). Background for the entire study: More beta-chain than alpha-chain transcripts were consistently detected, likely reflecting higher beta-chain transcript abundance. TCR transcript counts in tumor regions correlated strongly with a T cell transcriptional module score from matched bulk RNA-seq. Both alpha and beta chains were TCR-sequenced in samples taken at surgery, namely 220 tumor regions, roughly 64 matched nontumor lung samples and a few dozen PBMC samples. Nonsynonymous mutation counts, determined by whole-exome sequencing of tumor tissue, were related to features of the TCR repertoire. In non-small cell lung cancer, the study quantitatively compared TCR alpha and beta repertoires across several tumor regions, matched nontumor lung, and blood. In the raw uncorrected reads, each unique combination of TCR and UMI appeared on average more than ten times.

Libraries were made using 5' RACE. Reads for this sample came from a NextSeq 500. In the TCR library protocol, a unique molecular identifier was attached to each TCR cDNA molecule so that PCR and sequencing errors could be corrected. The published analysis was carried out like this. TCR identification, UMI-based error correction and CDR3 extraction were performed with Decombinator tools. Expanded TCRs were defined as those above a frequency of 2 per 1,000, corresponding to the top 1% of the tumor frequency distribution. Expanded tumor TCRs were classed as regional if statistically deemed absent (corrected P<0.05) from at least one tumor region, otherwise ubiquitous. Renyi diversity was computed with the R vegan package after each repertoire had been subsampled 100 times to 5,000 TCRs. CDR3 similarity networks were built from amino acid triplet string-kernel similarity, connecting CDR3s with pairwise similarity above 0.82. The public sequencing data were trimmed at Q25 with fastp and processed into clonotypes with MiXCR by TCRdb, which kept only in-frame beta chains. Identical CDR3 protein sequences are pooled into one entry, listed with their most common genes and DNA. The V and J calls were determined by TCRdb, not by the authors. This sample holds approximately 5,600 distinct CDR3 sequences; more than 7.5% were observed only once. The ten most abundant clones make up over 25% of the sample.

Of note for this clonotype: Its binding antigen is unknown. The record has no base qualities; no much larger clone is one base away.

The paper as a whole reports these results and caveats: The count of ubiquitous expanded TCRs correlated with the count of ubiquitous nonsynonymous mutations, and the count of regional expanded TCRs correlated with the count of regional nonsynonymous mutations. The tumor nonsynonymous mutation count correlated with the number of expanded intratumoral alpha and beta TCRs. Additional single-cell paired TCR alpha and beta sequencing was considered necessary to confirm, at a functional level, the hypothesis that regional TCRs recognize regional mutations. TCR-seq was estimated to cover only approximately 6.3% of tumor T cells for alpha chains and approximately 13% for beta chains.

The time point label of this sample denotes: sample taken at primary tumor resection. Donors were approximately 72 patients with early-stage, untreated non-small cell lung cancer from the lung TRACERx cohort. TCR sequencing used whole RNA extracted from tumor and nontumor lung tissue, or from cryopreserved PBMC samples, without cell sorting. Only patients for whom sufficient RNA was available from at least two tumor regions were selected for TCR sequencing. A lung pathologist reviewed the tumor and adjacent nontumor lung specimens before the specimens were selected. Trimming takes 3 bases from V and 4 bases from J, and the germline ends sit 8 bases apart. The CDR3 has 13 amino acids, counting the end cysteine and phenylalanine. Just CDR3 DNA is preserved here, 39 bases in frame from base 1.

The rearranged segments are TRBV12-3 or TRBV12-4 and TRBJ2-3; the D element might be TRBD1 or TRBD2, as each aligns at 6 bases. This receptor was obtained from a female donor with early-stage non-small cell lung cancer. The source material was lung tumor tissue, sampled at surgery. The nucleotide sequence is TGTGCCAGCAGTTTTGGGGGGCCAGATACGCAGTATTTT. This translates into CASSFGGPDTQYF.